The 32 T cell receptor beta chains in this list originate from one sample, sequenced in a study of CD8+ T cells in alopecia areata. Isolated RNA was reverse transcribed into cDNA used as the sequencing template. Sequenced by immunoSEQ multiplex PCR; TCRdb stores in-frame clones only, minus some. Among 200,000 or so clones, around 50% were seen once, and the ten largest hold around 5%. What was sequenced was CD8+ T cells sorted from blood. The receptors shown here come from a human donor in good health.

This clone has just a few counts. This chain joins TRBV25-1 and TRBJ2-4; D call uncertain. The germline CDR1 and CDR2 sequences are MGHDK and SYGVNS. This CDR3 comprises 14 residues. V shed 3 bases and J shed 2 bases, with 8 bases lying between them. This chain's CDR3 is CASSDDGTKNIQYF. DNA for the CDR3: TGTGCCAGCAGTGATGACGGAACCAAAAACATTCAGTACTTC.

CDR3 region: CSVVTGGSGYTF. In nucleotides, the CDR3 is TGCAGCGTTGTGACAGGGGGAAGTGGCTACACCTTC. The chain links TRBV29-1 to TRBJ1-2; 9 bases fit TRBD1. Germline trimming cut 4 bases from V and 7 bases from J; bases unmatched to any gene: 4. This CDR3 region has 12 residues. Germline assignment: CDR1 SQVTM and CDR2 ANQGSEA.

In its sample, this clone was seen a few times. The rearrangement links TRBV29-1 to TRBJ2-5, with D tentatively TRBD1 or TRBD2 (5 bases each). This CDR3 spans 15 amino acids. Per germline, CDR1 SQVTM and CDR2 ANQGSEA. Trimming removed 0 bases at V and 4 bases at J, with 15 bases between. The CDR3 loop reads CSVEDSGTLGETQYF. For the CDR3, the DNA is TGCAGCGTTGAAGACTCCGGGACGCTGGGAGAGACCCAGTACTTC.

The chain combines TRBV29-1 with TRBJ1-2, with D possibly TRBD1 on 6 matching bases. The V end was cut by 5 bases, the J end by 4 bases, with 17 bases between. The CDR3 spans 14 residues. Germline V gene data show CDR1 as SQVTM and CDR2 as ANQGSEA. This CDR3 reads CSVHVSGVAYGYTF. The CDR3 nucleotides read TGCAGCGTTCACGTCTCAGGGGTTGCCTATGGCTACACCTTC. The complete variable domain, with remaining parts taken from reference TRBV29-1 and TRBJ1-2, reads SAVISQKPSRDICQRGTSLTIQCQVDSQVTMMFWYRQQPGQSLTLIATANQGSEATYESGFVIDKFPISRPNLTFSTLTVSNMSPEDSSIYLCSVHVSGVAYGYTFGSGTRLTVV.

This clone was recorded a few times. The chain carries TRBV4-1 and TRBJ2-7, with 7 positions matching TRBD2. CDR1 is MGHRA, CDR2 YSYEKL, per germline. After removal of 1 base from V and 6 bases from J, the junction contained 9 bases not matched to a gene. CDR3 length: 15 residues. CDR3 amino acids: CASSQVRLAGGEQYF. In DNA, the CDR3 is TGCGCCAGCAGCCAAGTACGACTAGCTGGGGGCGAGCAGTACTTC.

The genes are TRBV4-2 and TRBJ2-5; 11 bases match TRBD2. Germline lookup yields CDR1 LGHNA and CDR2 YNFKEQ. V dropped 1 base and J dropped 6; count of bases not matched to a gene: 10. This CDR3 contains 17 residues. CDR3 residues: CASSQVAGGPVGKTQYF. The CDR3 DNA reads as TGTGCCAGCAGCCAAGTAGCGGGGGGGCCAGTAGGAAAGACCCAGTACTTC.

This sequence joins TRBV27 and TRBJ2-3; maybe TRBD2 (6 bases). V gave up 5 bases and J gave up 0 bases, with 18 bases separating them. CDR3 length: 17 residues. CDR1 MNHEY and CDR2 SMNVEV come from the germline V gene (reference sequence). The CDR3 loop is CASSVDTSFTSTDTQYF. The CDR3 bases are TGTGCCAGCAGTGTTGATACTAGCTTCACTAGCACAGATACGCAGTATTTT.

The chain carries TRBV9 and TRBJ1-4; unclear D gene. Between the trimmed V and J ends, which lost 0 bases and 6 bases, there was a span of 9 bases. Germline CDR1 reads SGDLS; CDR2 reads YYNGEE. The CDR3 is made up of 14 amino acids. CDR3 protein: CASSVGGKHEKLFF. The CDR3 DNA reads TGTGCCAGCAGCGTAGGAGGGAAGCATGAAAAACTGTTTTTT. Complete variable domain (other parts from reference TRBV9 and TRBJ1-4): DSGVTQTPKHLITATGQRVTLRCSPRSGDLSVYWYQQSLDQGLQFLIQYYNGEERAKGNILERFSAQQFPDLHSELNLSSLELGDSALYFCASSVGGKHEKLFFGSGTQLSVL.

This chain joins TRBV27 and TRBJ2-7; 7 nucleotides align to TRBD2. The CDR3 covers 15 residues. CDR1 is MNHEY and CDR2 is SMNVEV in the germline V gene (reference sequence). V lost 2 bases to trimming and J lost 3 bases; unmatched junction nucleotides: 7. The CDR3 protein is CASSLGAGVNYEQYF. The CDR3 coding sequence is TGTGCCAGCAGTTTAGGGGCGGGGGTCAACTACGAGCAGTACTTC.

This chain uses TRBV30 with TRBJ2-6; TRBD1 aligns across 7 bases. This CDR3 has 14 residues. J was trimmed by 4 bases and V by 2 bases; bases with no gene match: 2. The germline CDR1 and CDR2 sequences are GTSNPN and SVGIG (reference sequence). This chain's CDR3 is CAWSKGAGANVLTF. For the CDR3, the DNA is TGTGCCTGGAGTAAGGGGGCCGGGGCCAACGTCCTGACTTTC.

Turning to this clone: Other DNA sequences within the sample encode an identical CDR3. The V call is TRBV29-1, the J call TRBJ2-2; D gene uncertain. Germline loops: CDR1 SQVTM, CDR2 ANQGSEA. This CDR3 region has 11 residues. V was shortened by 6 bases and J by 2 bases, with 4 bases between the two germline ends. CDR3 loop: CSVENTGELFF. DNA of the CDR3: TGCAGCGTAGAAAACACCGGGGAGCTGTTTTTT.

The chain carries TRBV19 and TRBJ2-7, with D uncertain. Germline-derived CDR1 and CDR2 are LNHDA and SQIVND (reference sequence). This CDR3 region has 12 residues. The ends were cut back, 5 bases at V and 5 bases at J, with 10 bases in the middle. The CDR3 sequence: CASSPNFDEQYF. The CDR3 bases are TGTGCCAGTAGTCCCAATTTCGACGAGCAGTACTTC. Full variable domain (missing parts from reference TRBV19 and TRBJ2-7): DGGITQSPKYLFRKEGQNVTLSCEQNLNHDAMYWYRQDPGQGLRLIYYSQIVNDFQKGDIAEGYSVSREKKESFPLTVTSAQKNPTAFYLCASSPNFDEQYFGPGTRLTVT.

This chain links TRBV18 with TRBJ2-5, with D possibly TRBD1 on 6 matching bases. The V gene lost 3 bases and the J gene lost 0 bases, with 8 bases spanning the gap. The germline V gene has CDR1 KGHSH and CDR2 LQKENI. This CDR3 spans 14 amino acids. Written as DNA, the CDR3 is TGTGCCAGCTCACCGGGGGCGGACCAAGAGACCCAGTACTTC. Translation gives CASSPGADQETQYF.

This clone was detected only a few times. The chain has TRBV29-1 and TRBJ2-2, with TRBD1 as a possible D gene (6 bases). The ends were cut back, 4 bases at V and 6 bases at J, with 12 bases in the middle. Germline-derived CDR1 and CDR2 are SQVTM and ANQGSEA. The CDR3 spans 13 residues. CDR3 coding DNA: TGCAGCGTTGCGCAGGGGAGCGCCGGGGAGCTGTTTTTT. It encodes CSVAQGSAGELFF.

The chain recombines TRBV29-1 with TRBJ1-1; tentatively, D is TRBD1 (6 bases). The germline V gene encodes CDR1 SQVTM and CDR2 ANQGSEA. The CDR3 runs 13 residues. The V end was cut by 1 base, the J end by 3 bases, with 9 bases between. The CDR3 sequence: CSVEAGADTEAFF. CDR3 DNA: TGCAGCGTTGAAGCAGGGGCGGACACTGAAGCTTTCTTT.

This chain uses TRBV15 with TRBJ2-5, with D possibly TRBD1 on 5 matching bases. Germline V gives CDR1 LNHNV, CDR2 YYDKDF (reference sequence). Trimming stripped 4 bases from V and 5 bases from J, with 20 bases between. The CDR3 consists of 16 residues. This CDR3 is CATSTRPIQVRETQYF. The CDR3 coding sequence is TGTGCCACCAGCACCCGGCCAATACAGGTTCGCGAGACCCAGTACTTC.

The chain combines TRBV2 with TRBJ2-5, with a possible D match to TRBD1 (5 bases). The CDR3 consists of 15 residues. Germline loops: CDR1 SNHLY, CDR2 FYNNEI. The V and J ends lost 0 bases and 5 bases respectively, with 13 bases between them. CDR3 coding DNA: TGTGCCAGCAGTGAAGCGCTAGGGGCCGGGGAGACCCAGTACTTC. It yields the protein CASSEALGAGETQYF. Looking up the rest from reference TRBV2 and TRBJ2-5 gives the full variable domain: EPEVTQTPSHQVTQMGQEVILRCVPISNHLYFYWYRQILGQKVEFLVSFYNNEISEKSEIFDDQFSVERPDGSNFTLKIRSTKLEDSAMYFCASSEALGAGETQYFGPGTRLLVL.

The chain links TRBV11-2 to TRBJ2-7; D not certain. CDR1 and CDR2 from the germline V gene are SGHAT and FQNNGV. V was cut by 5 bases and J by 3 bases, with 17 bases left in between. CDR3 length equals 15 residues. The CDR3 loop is CASSPESVAIYEQYF. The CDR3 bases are TGTGCCAGCAGCCCCGAGTCAGTTGCCATCTACGAGCAGTACTTC. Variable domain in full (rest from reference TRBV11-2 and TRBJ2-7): EAGVAQSPRYKIIEKRQSVAFWCNPISGHATLYWYQQILGQGPKLLIQFQNNGVVDDSQLPKDRFSAERLKGVDSTLKIQPAKLEDSAVYLCASSPESVAIYEQYFGPGTRLTVT.

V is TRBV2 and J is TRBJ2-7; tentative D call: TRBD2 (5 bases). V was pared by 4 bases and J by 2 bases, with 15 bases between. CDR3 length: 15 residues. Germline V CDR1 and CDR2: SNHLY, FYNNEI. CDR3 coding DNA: TGTGCCAGCAGTGCGTTGGGAGACAAGACCTACGAGCAGTACTTC. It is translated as CASSALGDKTYEQYF.

CDR3 sequence (DNA): TGTGCCAGCAGCGTAGGGGGCGAGCAGTACTTC. Translation gives CASSVGGEQYF. The chain carries TRBV5-6 and TRBJ2-7; D perhaps matches TRBD1 (6 bases). Germline V gene sequence: CDR1 SGHDT, CDR2 YYEEEE. This CDR3 contains 11 residues. Trimming took off 4 bases at V and 6 bases at J, with 8 bases between the two ends.

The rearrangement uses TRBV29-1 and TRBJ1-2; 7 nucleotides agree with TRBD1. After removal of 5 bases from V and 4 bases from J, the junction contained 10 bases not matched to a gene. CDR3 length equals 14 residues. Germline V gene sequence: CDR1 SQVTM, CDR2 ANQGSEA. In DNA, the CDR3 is TGCAGCGTTTATGAGGGGGCTTCTTCCTATGGCTACACCTTC. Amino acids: CSVYEGASSYGYTF.

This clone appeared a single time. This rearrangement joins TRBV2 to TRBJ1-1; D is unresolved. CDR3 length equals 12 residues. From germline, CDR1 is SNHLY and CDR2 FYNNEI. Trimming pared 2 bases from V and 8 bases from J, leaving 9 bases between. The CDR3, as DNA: TGTGCCAGCAGTGAAAGTCAAGGGGAAGCTTTCTTT. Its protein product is CASSESQGEAFF.

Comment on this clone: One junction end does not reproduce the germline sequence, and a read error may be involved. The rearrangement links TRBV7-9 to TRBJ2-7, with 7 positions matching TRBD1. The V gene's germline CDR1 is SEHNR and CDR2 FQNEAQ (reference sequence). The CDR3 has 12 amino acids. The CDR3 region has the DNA TGTGCCAGCAGCTCAGGAACCGGGACAGACTTTTTC. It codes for CASSSGTGTDFF. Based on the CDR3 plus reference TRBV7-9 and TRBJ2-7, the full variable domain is DTGVSQNPRHKITKRGQNVTFRCDPISEHNRLYWYRQTLGQGPEFLTYFQNEAQLEKSRLLSDRFSAERPKGSFSTLEIQRTEQGDSAMYLCASSSGTGTDFFGPGTRLTVT.

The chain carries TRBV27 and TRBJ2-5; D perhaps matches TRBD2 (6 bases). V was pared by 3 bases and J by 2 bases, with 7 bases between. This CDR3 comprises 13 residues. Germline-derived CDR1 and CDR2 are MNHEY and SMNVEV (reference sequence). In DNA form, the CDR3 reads TGTGCCAGCAGTTTCGGGACTCAAGAGACCCAGTACTTC. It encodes CASSFGTQETQYF.

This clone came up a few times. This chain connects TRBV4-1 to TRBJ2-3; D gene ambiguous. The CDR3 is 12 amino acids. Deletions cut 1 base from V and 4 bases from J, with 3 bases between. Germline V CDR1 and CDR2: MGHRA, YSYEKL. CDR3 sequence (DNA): TGCGCCAGCAGCCAAGTCGCAGATACGCAGTATTTT. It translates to CASSQVADTQYF.

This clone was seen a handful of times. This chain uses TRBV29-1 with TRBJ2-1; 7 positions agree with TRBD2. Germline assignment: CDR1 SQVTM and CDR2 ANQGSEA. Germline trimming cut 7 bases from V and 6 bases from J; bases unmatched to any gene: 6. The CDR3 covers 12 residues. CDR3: CSAVGEGNEQFF. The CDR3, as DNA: TGCAGCGCTGTCGGGGAGGGCAATGAGCAGTTCTTC.

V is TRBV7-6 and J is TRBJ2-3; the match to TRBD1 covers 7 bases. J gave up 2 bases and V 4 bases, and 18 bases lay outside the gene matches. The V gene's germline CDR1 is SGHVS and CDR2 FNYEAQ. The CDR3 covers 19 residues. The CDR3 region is CASSSPRLAGTEHTDTQYF. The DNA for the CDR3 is TGTGCCAGCAGCTCACCCCGGCTCGCTGGGACAGAACACACAGATACGCAGTATTTT.

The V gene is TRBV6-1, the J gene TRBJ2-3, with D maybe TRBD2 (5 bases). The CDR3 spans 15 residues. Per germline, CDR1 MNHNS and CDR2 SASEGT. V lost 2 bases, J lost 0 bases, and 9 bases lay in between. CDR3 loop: CASSEYPGSTDTQYF. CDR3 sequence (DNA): TGTGCCAGCAGTGAATATCCGGGGAGCACAGATACGCAGTATTTT.

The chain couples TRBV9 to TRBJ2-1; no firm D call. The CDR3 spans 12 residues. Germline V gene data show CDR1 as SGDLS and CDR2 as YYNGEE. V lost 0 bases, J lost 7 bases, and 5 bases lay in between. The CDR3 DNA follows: TGTGCCAGCAGCGTAGACGGAAATGAGCAGTTCTTC. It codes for CASSVDGNEQFF.

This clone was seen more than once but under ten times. The CDR3 loop reads CASSLASGETQYF. CDR3 bases: TGTGCCAGCAGCTTGGCTAGCGGGGAGACCCAGTACTTC. The rearrangement links TRBV5-6 to TRBJ2-5; 8 bases agree with TRBD2. The length of the CDR3 is 13 residues. Looked up from germline, CDR1 is SGHDT and CDR2 is YYEEEE. The V segment lost 0 bases and the J segment 5 bases; nucleotides outside the gene matches: 0. The whole variable domain, remainder taken from reference TRBV5-6 and TRBJ2-5, is DAGVTQSPTHLIKTRGQQVTLRCSPKSGHDTVSWYQQALGQGPQFIFQYYEEEERQRGNFPDRFSGHQFPNYSSELNVNALLLGDSALYLCASSLASGETQYFGPGTRLLVL.

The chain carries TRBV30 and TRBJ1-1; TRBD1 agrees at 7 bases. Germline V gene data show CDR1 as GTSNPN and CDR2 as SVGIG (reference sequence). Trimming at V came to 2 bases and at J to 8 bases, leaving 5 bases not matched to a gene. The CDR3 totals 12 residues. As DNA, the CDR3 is TGTGCCTGGAGTTTCGGGACAGTAGAAGCTTTCTTT. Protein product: CAWSFGTVEAFF.

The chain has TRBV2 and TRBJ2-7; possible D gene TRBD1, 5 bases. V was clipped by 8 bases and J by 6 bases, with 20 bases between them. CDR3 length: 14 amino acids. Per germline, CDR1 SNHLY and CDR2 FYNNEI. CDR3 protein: CASSPGALLGEQYF. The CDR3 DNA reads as TGTGCCAGCTCTCCTGGGGCTCTCCTTGGCGAGCAGTACTTC. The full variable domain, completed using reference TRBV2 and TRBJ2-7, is EPEVTQTPSHQVTQMGQEVILRCVPISNHLYFYWYRQILGQKVEFLVSFYNNEISEKSEIFDDQFSVERPDGSNFTLKIRSTKLEDSAMYFCASSPGALLGEQYFGPGTRLTVT.